These 23 T cell receptor beta chains were sequenced from one sample in a study of T cells in Graves' hyperthyroidism and ophthalmopathy. There were TCR beta CDR3 regions amplified from RNA transcripts. First-round RT-PCR targeting the TCR CDR3 was performed with the HTBI primer set. TCRdb analysed the multiplex PCR reads with MiXCR anew, one entry per CDR3 protein. This table has hundreds of thousands of distinct CDR3 sequences, 15% to 18% appearing once. Sequences were obtained from blood. The receptors were gathered from a woman between 18 and 30 years old with Graves' hyperthyroidism.

The chain combines TRBV11-2 with TRBJ2-2; D possibly matches TRBD1 or TRBD2 (5 bases each). CDR1 is SGHAT and CDR2 is FQNNGV in the germline V gene. The CDR3 has 16 amino acids. The V end was cut by 5 bases, the J end by 4 bases, with 17 bases between. The CDR3 sequence: CASSLGRGPSTGELFF. CDR3 DNA sequence: TGTGCCAGCAGCCTTGGACGGGGACCTAGCACCGGGGAGCTGTTTTTT.

The chain couples TRBV27 to TRBJ1-6, with TRBD1 identical over 8 bases. Germline trimming cut 5 bases from V and 9 bases from J; bases unmatched to any gene: 6. CDR1 is MNHEY, CDR2 SMNVEV, per germline (reference sequence). This CDR3 has 14 residues. The CDR3 region has the DNA TGTGCCAGCAGTACCGACAGGGGACCTTCACCCCTCCACTTT. Encoded protein: CASSTDRGPSPLHF.

This clonotype was recorded many times. This rearrangement joins TRBV28 to TRBJ2-5, with D possibly being TRBD1 (5 bases). Trimming stripped 8 bases from V and 2 bases from J, with 9 bases between. Germline CDR1 MDHEN, CDR2 SYDVKM. This CDR3 region has 12 residues. CDR3: CASYRLQETQYF. CDR3 nucleotide sequence: TGTGCCAGCTACAGGTTGCAAGAGACCCAGTACTTC.

The V and J genes are TRBV24-1 and TRBJ2-3, with D perhaps assigned TRBD1 or TRBD2 (6 bases each). The germline V gene has CDR1 KGHDR and CDR2 SFDVKD. With 3 bases removed from V and 3 bases from J, the gap between germline ends came to 15 bases. The CDR3 has 16 amino acids. This chain's CDR3 is CATSDGAGEETDTQYF. CDR3 nucleotides: TGTGCCACCAGTGATGGAGCAGGGGAGGAGACAGATACGCAGTATTTT.

The J gene is TRBJ1-1, the V gene TRBV19; D perhaps matches TRBD1 (6 bases). The CDR3 runs to 14 residues. Germline CDR1 is LNHDA and CDR2 is SQIVND (reference sequence). Trimming took 2 bases from V and 5 from J, leaving 12 bases between them. The CDR3 here is CASSITGLVTEAFF. CDR3 in DNA: TGTGCCAGTAGTATAACAGGGTTGGTGACTGAAGCTTTCTTT. Filled out from reference TRBV19 and TRBJ1-1, the complete variable domain reads DGGITQSPKYLFRKEGQNVTLSCEQNLNHDAMYWYRQDPGQGLRLIYYSQIVNDFQKGDIAEGYSVSREKKESFPLTVTSAQKNPTAFYLCASSITGLVTEAFFGQGTRLTVV.

This clonotype was observed many times. The chain carries TRBV20-1 and TRBJ2-3; 9 nucleotides match TRBD2. The CDR3 spans 18 residues. V was pared by 0 bases and J by 6 bases, with 16 bases of the junction left unmatched. CDR1 is DFQATT, CDR2 SNEGSKA, per germline (reference sequence). The CDR3 loop reads CSARDPRSSGSPGDTQYF. The CDR3 region has the DNA TGCAGTGCTAGAGACCCCCGGAGTAGCGGGAGCCCCGGGGATACGCAGTATTTT.

This chain uses TRBV2 with TRBJ1-1; 11 bases map to TRBD1. The CDR3 has 16 amino acids. The J segment lost 4 bases and the V segment lost 1 base, leaving 5 bases of the junction unmatched. Germline CDR1 reads SNHLY; CDR2 reads FYNNEI. Written as DNA, the CDR3 is TGTGCCAGCAGTGAAGAGGACAGGGGGCTCGGCACTGAAGCTTTCTTT. The encoded protein is CASSEEDRGLGTEAFF.

This clonotype came up many times. The chain couples TRBV27 to TRBJ2-1, with 9 bases that match TRBD2. Germline CDR1 MNHEY, CDR2 SMNVEV (reference sequence). The CDR3 spans 15 residues. The J segment lost 5 bases and the V segment lost 5 bases, leaving 7 bases of the junction unmatched. For the CDR3, the DNA is TGTGCCAGCAGTAATAGCGGGAGACCCAACAATGAGCAGTTCTTC. Amino acid sequence: CASSNSGRPNNEQFF.

This clonotype has at least ten counts. V is TRBV7-2 and J is TRBJ1-2; D remains ambiguous. Germline CDR1 SGHTA, CDR2 FQGNSA. Trimming cost V 4 bases and J 2 bases, with 11 bases left between them. The CDR3 is 14 amino acids. The CDR3 DNA sequence: TGTGCCAGCAGCTCCTACGGGCCGAACTATGGCTACACCTTC. Translated: CASSSYGPNYGYTF. Together with reference TRBV7-2 and TRBJ1-2, the CDR3 gives the full variable domain: GAGVSQSPSNKVTEKGKDVELRCDPISGHTALYWYRQSLGQGLEFLIYFQGNSAPDKSGLPSDRFSAERTGGSVSTLTIQRTQQEDSAVYLCASSSYGPNYGYTFGSGTRLTVV.

To note about this clonotype: A much larger clone differs from this one at a single base, so this may be a read error. This rearrangement joins TRBV5-1 to TRBJ2-7, with 9 bases fitting TRBD1. Germline CDR1 is SGHRS and CDR2 is YFSETQ. CDR3 length: 14 amino acids. The CDR3 is CASNLGQGLDEQYF. The DNA for the CDR3 is TGCGCCAGCAACTTGGGACAGGGATTGGACGAGCAGTACTTC.

This clonotype was recorded many times. This chain connects TRBV28 to TRBJ1-1; D is undetermined. Germline loops: CDR1 MDHEN, CDR2 SYDVKM. This CDR3 region has 14 residues. Trimming pared 8 bases from V and 0 bases from J, leaving 13 bases between. The CDR3: CASERNLMNTEAFF. The CDR3 DNA reads as TGTGCCAGCGAACGGAACCTCATGAACACTGAAGCTTTCTTT.

This clonotype was detected ten times or more. This chain links TRBV3-1 with TRBJ1-4; no clear D gene. V gave up 1 base and J gave up 8 bases, with 8 bases separating them. Germline loops: CDR1 LGHDT, CDR2 YNNKEL (reference sequence). The CDR3 extends over 13 amino acids. CDR3 loop: CASSQGEDEKLFF. CDR3 bases: TGTGCCAGCAGCCAAGGTGAGGACGAAAAACTGTTTTTT.

The rearrangement links TRBV9 to TRBJ1-1, with D hard to call. Germline assignment: CDR1 SGDLS and CDR2 YYNGEE. The V end lost 0 bases, the J end lost 1 base, and 13 bases lay between the germline ends. CDR3 length: 16 amino acids. CDR3 in DNA: TGTGCCAGCAGCGTAGTTTCTAGACAACCGAACACTGAAGCTTTCTTT. This encodes CASSVVSRQPNTEAFF. Drawing the rest from reference TRBV9 and TRBJ1-1, the complete variable domain is DSGVTQTPKHLITATGQRVTLRCSPRSGDLSVYWYQQSLDQGLQFLIQYYNGEERAKGNILERFSAQQFPDLHSELNLSSLELGDSALYFCASSVVSRQPNTEAFFGQGTRLTVV.

This clonotype was recorded at least ten times. CDR3 amino acids: CASSLPNSNTGELFF. The CDR3 DNA reads as TGCGCCAGCAGCTTACCTAACTCGAACACCGGGGAGCTGTTTTTT. This rearrangement joins TRBV5-1 to TRBJ2-2; the D is unclear. Germline V gives CDR1 SGHRS, CDR2 YFSETQ. V lost 2 bases and J lost 0, with 8 bases in between. The CDR3 extends over 15 amino acids.

The chain employs TRBV24-1 and TRBJ2-3; D gene unclear. CDR3 size: 18 residues. V was pared by 3 bases and J by 2 bases, with 20 bases between. The germline V gene has CDR1 KGHDR and CDR2 SFDVKD. The CDR3 here is CATSDRSGSAPYTDTQYF. The CDR3 DNA reads TGTGCCACCAGTGATCGGTCGGGCAGCGCGCCGTACACAGATACGCAGTATTTT.

This chain joins TRBV20-1 and TRBJ2-5; D unclear. The V and J ends lost 4 bases and 0 bases respectively, with 12 bases between them. The CDR3 totals 14 residues. The germline V gene has CDR1 DFQATT and CDR2 SNEGSKA (reference sequence). CDR3 coding DNA: TGCAGTGCTACCGTAGTTATCCACCAAGAGACCCAGTACTTC. Its translation: CSATVVIHQETQYF.

In this sample, this clonotype turned up many times. The chain couples TRBV28 to TRBJ1-1; perhaps TRBD1 as D (6 bases). The V and J ends lost 6 bases and 4 bases respectively, with 24 bases between them. The length of the CDR3 is 17 residues. The V gene's germline CDR1 is MDHEN and CDR2 SYDVKM. The CDR3: CASSLRLVRGRSTEAFF. In nucleotides, the CDR3 is TGTGCCAGCAGCCTTCGCCTCGTCAGGGGACGGAGCACTGAAGCTTTCTTT.

This clonotype occurred many times. The chain uses TRBV6-2 or TRBV6-3 and TRBJ2-7; D not resolved. There are 14 residues in the CDR3. V gave up 2 bases and J gave up 1 base, with 9 bases separating them. The germline V gene has CDR1 MNHEY and CDR2 SVGEGT. The CDR3 here is CASSYGQVSYEQYF. The CDR3 region has the DNA TGTGCCAGCAGTTACGGGCAAGTATCCTACGAGCAGTACTTC.

Of note for this clonotype: A read error is possible here, since a much larger clone lies one base away. The CDR3 spells CASRSGALKTRYF. In DNA, the CDR3 is TGTGCCAGCAGGAGCGGGGCTCTGAAGACCCGGTACTTC. The chain links TRBV27 to TRBJ2-5; 7 bases agree with TRBD2. CDR3 size: 13 residues. The germline gives CDR1 MNHEY, CDR2 SMNVEV (reference sequence).

This clonotype was observed at least ten times. The V call is TRBV28, the J call TRBJ2-6; 7 positions agree with TRBD2. The germline gives CDR1 MDHEN, CDR2 SYDVKM. The CDR3 has 22 residues. J lost 0 bases, V lost 6 bases, and 23 bases had no gene match. The CDR3 here is CASSPILGEGGSTSSGANVLTF. Written as DNA, the CDR3 is TGTGCCAGCAGCCCCATCCTGGGGGAGGGCGGGTCCACAAGCTCTGGGGCCAACGTCCTGACTTTC.

This clonotype has ten or more counts. This sequence joins TRBV6-1 and TRBJ2-7; 10 bases match TRBD1. This CDR3 has 14 residues. V shed 6 bases, J shed 3 bases, and the junction held 5 bases outside the gene matches. Looked up from germline, CDR1 is MNHNS and CDR2 is SASEGT. This chain's CDR3 is CASSKDRGSYEQYF. In DNA form, the CDR3 reads TGTGCCAGCAGCAAGGACAGGGGGAGCTACGAGCAGTACTTC.

The CDR3 loop reads CASRYGYTF. The DNA of the CDR3 is TGTGCCAGCAGATATGGCTACACCTTC. This chain uses TRBV6-1 with TRBJ1-2; D is uncertain. The V gene's germline CDR1 is MNHNS and CDR2 SASEGT. Trimming shortened V by 6 bases and J by 5 bases, and 1 base separated the two germline ends. CDR3 size: 9 residues.

The chain is built from TRBV5-1 and TRBJ1-3; D may be TRBD1 (6 bases). The CDR3 runs 16 residues. Germline CDR1 SGHRS, CDR2 YFSETQ. The germline V and J ends were trimmed by 4 bases and 0 bases, with 14 bases remaining between them. As DNA, the CDR3 is TGCGCCAGCAGCCTCGGACAGACGAGCTCTGGAAACACCATATATTTT. Its protein product is CASSLGQTSSGNTIYF.